Listed here are 18 T cell receptor beta chains from one sample, sequenced in a study of human T cells and chemical hapten exposure. TCRdb reprocessed the RACE reads via MiXCR and lists one record per CDR3 protein. Of 360,000 or so distinct CDR3 sequences in the sample, over 6% were seen once. Time point given: patch test 2, 6 weeks after DPC sensitization. Described treatment: therapeutic diphenylcyclopropenone sensitization with weekly scalp DPC. The material sequenced was whole blood, taken in connection with sensitization to the hapten diphenylcyclopropenone (DPC). These receptors were collected from a woman aged 18-29 years with alopecia areata. Some clones in this sample may be carry-over from other donors' samples.

The CDR3 bases are TGTGCCAGCAGTTACTCACGCCTGAGGGGGCACACCGGGGAGCTGTTTTTT. Translated: CASSYSRLRGHTGELFF. The chain is built from TRBV6-5 and TRBJ2-2, with 7 positions matching TRBD1. Germline lookup yields CDR1 MNHEY and CDR2 SVGAGI. Trimming took 0 bases from V and 3 from J; bases not matched to a gene: 7. CDR3 length: 17 amino acids.

The CDR3 here is CSASHGGESYEQYF. The CDR3 bases are TGCAGTGCGAGCCACGGGGGGGAGTCCTACGAGCAGTACTTC. V gene TRBV20-1 combines with J gene TRBJ2-7, with 8 bases fitting TRBD2. The junction had 8 bases not matched to a gene; V was cut back by 6 bases and J by 1 base. Germline lookup yields CDR1 DFQATT and CDR2 SNEGSKA (reference sequence). This CDR3 contains 14 residues.

This clonotype has ten or more counts. In DNA form, the CDR3 reads TGTGCCAGCAGCCGTGGGGGAGGGCTGCAGCCCCAGCATTTT. This sequence encodes CASSRGGGLQPQHF. This rearrangement joins TRBV7-2 to TRBJ1-5; TRBD1 is a possible D gene (5 bases). The V end lost 5 bases, the J end lost 7 bases, and 15 bases lay between the germline ends. The CDR3 contains 14 residues. Germline V lookup: CDR1 SGHTA, CDR2 FQGNSA.

V usage is TRBV5-1 and J usage is TRBJ2-5, with TRBD1 matching 8 bases. This CDR3 comprises 14 residues. The V gene's germline CDR1 is SGHRS and CDR2 YFSETQ. Losses at the gene ends were 1 base for V and 5 bases for J; bases not matched to a gene: 4. CDR3 sequence reads: CASSLQGARETQYF. The CDR3 DNA reads TGCGCCAGCAGCTTGCAGGGGGCCAGGGAGACCCAGTACTTC.

The V and J genes are TRBV9 and TRBJ2-1; TRBD2 might be the D (5 bases). V lost 4 bases to trimming and J lost 1 base, with 15 bases between them. Looked up from germline, CDR1 is SGDLS and CDR2 is YYNGEE. This CDR3 has 16 residues. The CDR3 sequence is CASSPSGKRSYNEQFF. For the CDR3, the DNA is TGTGCCAGCAGCCCCTCCGGGAAAAGGTCCTACAATGAGCAGTTCTTC. Full variable domain (rest looked up from reference TRBV9 and TRBJ2-1): DSGVTQTPKHLITATGQRVTLRCSPRSGDLSVYWYQQSLDQGLQFLIQYYNGEERAKGNILERFSAQQFPDLHSELNLSSLELGDSALYFCASSPSGKRSYNEQFFGPGTRLTVL.

V is TRBV5-1 and J is TRBJ1-2, with 7 bases fitting TRBD1. CDR1 and CDR2 (germline): SGHRS, YFSETQ. The CDR3 spans 15 residues. Unmatched junction bases numbered 4, after V lost 2 bases and J lost 0 bases. The CDR3 DNA follows: TGCGCCAGCAGCTTTAACAGGGGTGCTAACTATGGCTACACCTTC. The encoded protein is CASSFNRGANYGYTF.

The chain uses TRBV6-5 and TRBJ2-3; 7 positions agree with TRBD2. In germline, CDR1 is MNHEY, CDR2 SVGAGI. Trimming at V came to 0 bases and at J to 1 base, leaving 10 bases not matched to a gene. CDR3 size: 18 residues. Here the CDR3 reads CASSYSFGLAGGTDTQYF. Here the CDR3 DNA reads TGTGCCAGCAGTTACTCGTTTGGTCTGGCGGGGGGCACAGATACGCAGTATTTT.

This clonotype was detected many times. The chain couples TRBV7-6 to TRBJ1-6; D gene uncertain. Germline CDR1 SGHVS, CDR2 FNYEAQ. Trimming removed 5 bases at V and 3 bases at J, with 14 bases between. There are 16 residues in the CDR3. CDR3 region: CASSPRIPFYNSPLHF. DNA for the CDR3: TGTGCCAGCAGCCCACGGATTCCCTTCTATAATTCACCCCTCCACTTT. The whole variable domain, remainder taken from reference TRBV7-6 and TRBJ1-6, is GAGVSQSPRYKVTKRGQDVALRCDPISGHVSLYWYRQALGQGPEFLTYFNYEAQQDKSGLPNDRFSAERPEGSISTLTIQRTEQRDSAMYRCASSPRIPFYNSPLHFGNGTRLTVT.

In its sample, this clonotype was seen many times. V is TRBV6-6 and J is TRBJ1-4; 8 nucleotides align to TRBD1. The V gene's germline CDR1 is MNHNY and CDR2 SVGAGI (reference sequence). The trim removed 2 bases at V and 17 bases at J, leaving 7 bases unmatched. This CDR3 is built from 12 residues. The CDR3 protein is CASSYGGTGTFF. The CDR3 bases are TGTGCCAGCAGTTACGGGGGGACAGGCACCTTTTTT.

The chain combines TRBV4-1 with TRBJ2-1; 9 bases are shared with TRBD2. With V trimmed by 0 bases and J by 8 bases, 14 bases remained unmatched. CDR1 is MGHRA, CDR2 YSYEKL, per germline. This CDR3 comprises 18 residues. CDR3 DNA: TGCGCCAGCAGCCAAGAAAATCTTCCGGGGACTAGCCTTGATGAGCAGTTCTTC. It specifies CASSQENLPGTSLDEQFF.

This clonotype came up many times. Germline and junction disagree at one end, which may indicate a read error. The chain uses TRBV6-2 or TRBV6-3 and TRBJ2-4; D might be TRBD2 (5 bases). The CDR3 is 14 amino acids. In germline, CDR1 is MNHEY, CDR2 SVGEGT. The CDR3 protein is CASSPLVAENIQYF. Here the CDR3 DNA reads TGTGCCAGCAGCCCACTAGTAGCCGAAAACATTCAGTACTTC.

The CDR3 coding sequence is TGTGCCAGCAGTTCCGCCGTTAGTGGCCGGGGGACCGGGGAGCTGTTTTTT. It yields the protein CASSSAVSGRGTGELFF. V usage is TRBV6-2 or TRBV6-3 and J usage is TRBJ2-2; maybe TRBD2 (6 bases). Germline V gene sequence: CDR1 MNHEY, CDR2 SVGEGT. The CDR3 covers 17 residues. V lost 4 bases and J 5 bases, leaving 20 bases between the germline ends.

The sample holds a few counts of this clonotype. The rearrangement joins TRBV6-5 to TRBJ2-3; 10 bases are a match to TRBD2. CDR1 is MNHEY and CDR2 is SVGAGI in the germline V gene. CDR3 size: 20 residues. After removal of 0 bases from V and 2 bases from J, the junction contained 14 bases not matched to a gene. The DNA for the CDR3 is TGTGCCAGCAGTTACTCGAGCCGCACGGGACTAGCGCTCTTCACAGATACGCAGTATTTT. Translation gives CASSYSSRTGLALFTDTQYF.

In this sample, this clonotype turned up many times. V usage is TRBV6-2 or TRBV6-3 and J usage is TRBJ2-1, with TRBD2 identical over 8 bases. CDR1 and CDR2 from the germline V gene are MNHEY and SVGEGT. CDR3 length equals 15 residues. With V trimmed by 2 bases and J by 12 bases, 12 bases remained unmatched. This chain's CDR3 is CASSYTATREGRQFF. The CDR3 bases are TGTGCCAGCAGTTACACAGCCACCCGGGAGGGACGGCAGTTCTTC.

This clonotype has just a few counts. The chain links TRBV4-3 to TRBJ2-6; D is possibly TRBD1 (6 bases). The CDR3 covers 18 residues. V dropped 0 bases and J dropped 1 base, with 13 bases sitting between them. The germline gives CDR1 LGHNA, CDR2 YSLEER. DNA for the CDR3: TGCGCCAGCAGCCAAGACGCTGTCAGGGGATCTGGGGCCAACGTCCTGACTTTC. It specifies CASSQDAVRGSGANVLTF.

This clonotype was detected a few times. V gene TRBV5-1 combines with J gene TRBJ2-3; no clear D gene. Germline V gene sequence: CDR1 SGHRS, CDR2 YFSETQ. CDR3 size: 13 residues. Trimming left V 5 bases short and J 1 base short, with 8 bases between. CDR3 DNA sequence: TGCGCCAGCAGTCAAGATGGCACAGATACGCAGTATTTT. Protein: CASSQDGTDTQYF.

The rearrangement links TRBV12-3 or TRBV12-4 to TRBJ2-1, with a weak D call TRBD1 (6 bases). Trimming removed 6 bases from V and 6 bases from J, with 15 bases in between. This CDR3 region has 14 residues. CDR3 residues: CASRTSLGANEQFF. The CDR3 nucleotides are TGTGCCAGCAGGACCTCTTTGGGGGCCAATGAGCAGTTCTTC.

The table lists this clonotype with many counts. This chain joins TRBV24-1 and TRBJ1-1; D uncertain. The V gene's germline CDR1 is KGHDR and CDR2 SFDVKD. The CDR3 sequence is 15 residues long. Trimming took off 10 bases at V and 0 bases at J, with 17 bases between the two ends. CDR3 sequence reads: CATRANSGVNTEAFF. CDR3 DNA: TGTGCCACAAGAGCCAACAGTGGTGTGAACACTGAAGCTTTCTTT.